This T cell receptor beta chain is drawn from a study of T cell responses to AZD1222 COVID-19 vaccine. Regarding the study as a whole: The peak T cell response came first, and repertoires were sampled only after it.

TCRdb keeps only in-frame clones here, not all; method: immunoSEQ multiplex PCR. This table has 100,000 to 150,000 clones, around nine tenths appearing once. Comment on this clone: Its antigen is currently unknown.

Trimming left V 7 bases short and J 7 bases short, with 16 bases between. Germline CDR1 is SEHNR and CDR2 is FQNEAQ (reference sequence). There are 14 residues in the CDR3. The sample was peripheral blood, taken on day 0 of AZD1222 vaccination. The chain couples TRBV7-9 to TRBJ1-4; no clear D. This clonotype was sampled from an adult in good health. The CDR3 loop is CASTSQKGGEKLFF. The CDR3, as DNA: TGTGCCAGCACCTCGCAGAAGGGCGGTGAAAAACTGTTTTTT.